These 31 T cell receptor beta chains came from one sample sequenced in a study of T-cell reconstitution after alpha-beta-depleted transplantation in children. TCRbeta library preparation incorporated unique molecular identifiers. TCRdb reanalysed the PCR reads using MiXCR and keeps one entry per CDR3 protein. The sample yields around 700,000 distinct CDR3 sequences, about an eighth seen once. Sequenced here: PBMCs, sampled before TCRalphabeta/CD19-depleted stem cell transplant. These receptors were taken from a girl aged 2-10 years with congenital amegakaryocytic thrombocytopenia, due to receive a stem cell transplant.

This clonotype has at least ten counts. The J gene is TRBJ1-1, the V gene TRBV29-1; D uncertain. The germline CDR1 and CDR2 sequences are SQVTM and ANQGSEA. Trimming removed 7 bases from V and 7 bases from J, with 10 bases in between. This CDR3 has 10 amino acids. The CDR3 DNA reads TGCAGCGGCGTCACGAATGAAGCTTTCTTT. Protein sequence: CSGVTNEAFF.

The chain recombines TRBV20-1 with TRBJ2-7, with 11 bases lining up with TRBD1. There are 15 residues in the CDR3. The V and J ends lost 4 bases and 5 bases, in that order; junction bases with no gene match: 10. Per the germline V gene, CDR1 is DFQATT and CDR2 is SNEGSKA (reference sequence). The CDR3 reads CSAKKAPGQGDEQYF. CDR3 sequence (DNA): TGCAGTGCTAAAAAGGCCCCGGGACAGGGGGACGAGCAGTACTTC.

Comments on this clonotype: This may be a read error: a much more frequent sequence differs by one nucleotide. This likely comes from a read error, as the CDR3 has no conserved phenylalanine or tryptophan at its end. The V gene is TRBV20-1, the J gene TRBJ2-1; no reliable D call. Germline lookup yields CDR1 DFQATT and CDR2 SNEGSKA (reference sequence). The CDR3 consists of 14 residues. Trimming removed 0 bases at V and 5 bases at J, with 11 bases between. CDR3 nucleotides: TGCAGTGCTAGAGAAGGGCCAGTCGACAATGAGCAGTTCCTC. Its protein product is CSAREGPVDNEQFL.

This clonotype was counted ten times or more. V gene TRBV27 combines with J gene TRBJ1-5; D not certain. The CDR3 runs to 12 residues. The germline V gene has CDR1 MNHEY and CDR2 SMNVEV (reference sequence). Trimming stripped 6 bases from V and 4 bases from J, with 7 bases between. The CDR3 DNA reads TGTGCCAGCAGGACTTCTAATCAGCCCCAGCATTTT. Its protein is CASRTSNQPQHF.

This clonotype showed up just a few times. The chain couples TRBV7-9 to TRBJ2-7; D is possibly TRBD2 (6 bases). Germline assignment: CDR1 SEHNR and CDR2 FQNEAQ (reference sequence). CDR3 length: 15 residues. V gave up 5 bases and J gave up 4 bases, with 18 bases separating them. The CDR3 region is CASSPEGRFFYEQYF. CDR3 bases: TGTGCCAGCAGCCCGGAGGGCCGGTTCTTTTACGAGCAGTACTTC.

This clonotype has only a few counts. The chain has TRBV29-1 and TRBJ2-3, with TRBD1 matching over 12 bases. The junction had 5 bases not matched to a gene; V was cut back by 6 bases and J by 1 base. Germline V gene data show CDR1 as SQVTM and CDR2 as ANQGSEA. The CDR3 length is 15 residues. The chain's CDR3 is CSVGTGGVRTDTQYF. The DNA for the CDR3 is TGCAGCGTGGGGACAGGGGGCGTACGCACAGATACGCAGTATTTT.

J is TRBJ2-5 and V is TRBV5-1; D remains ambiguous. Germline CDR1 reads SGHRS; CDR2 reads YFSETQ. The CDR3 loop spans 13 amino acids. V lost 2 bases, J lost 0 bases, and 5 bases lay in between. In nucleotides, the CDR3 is TGCGCCAGCAGCTTTGGACACCAAGAGACCCAGTACTTC. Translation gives CASSFGHQETQYF.

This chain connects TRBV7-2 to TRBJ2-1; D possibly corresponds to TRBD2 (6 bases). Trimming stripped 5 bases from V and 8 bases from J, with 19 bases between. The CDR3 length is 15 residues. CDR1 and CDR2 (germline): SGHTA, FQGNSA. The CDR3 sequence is CASSPVGEVLHEQFF. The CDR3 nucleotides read TGTGCCAGCAGCCCCGTTGGGGAGGTCCTCCATGAGCAGTTCTTC.

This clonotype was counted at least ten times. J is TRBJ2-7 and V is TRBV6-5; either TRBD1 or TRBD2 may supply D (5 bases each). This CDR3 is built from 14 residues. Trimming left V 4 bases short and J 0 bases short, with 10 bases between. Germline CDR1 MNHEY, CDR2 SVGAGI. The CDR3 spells CASSLGTASYEQYF. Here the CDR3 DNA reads TGTGCCAGCAGTTTGGGGACGGCCTCCTACGAGCAGTACTTC.

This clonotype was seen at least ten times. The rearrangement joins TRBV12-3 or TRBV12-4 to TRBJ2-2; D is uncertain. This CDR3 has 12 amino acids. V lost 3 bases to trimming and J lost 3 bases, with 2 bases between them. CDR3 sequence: CASSLHTGELFF. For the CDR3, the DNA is TGTGCCAGCAGTTTGCACACCGGGGAGCTGTTTTTT.

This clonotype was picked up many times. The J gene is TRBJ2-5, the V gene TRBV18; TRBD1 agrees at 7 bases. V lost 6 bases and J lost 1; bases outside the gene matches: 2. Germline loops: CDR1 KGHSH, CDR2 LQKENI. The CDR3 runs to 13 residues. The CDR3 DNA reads TGTGCCAGCTCCGACAGGGCCCAAGAGACCCAGTACTTC. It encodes CASSDRAQETQYF.

CDR3 residues: CAWSSDRPTGELFF. The CDR3 nucleotides read TGTGCCTGGAGTTCAGACAGGCCCACCGGGGAGCTGTTTTTT. The chain uses TRBV30 and TRBJ2-2; the D gene is possibly TRBD1 (6 bases). The CDR3 is 14 amino acids. Trimming took off 2 bases at V and 4 bases at J, with 11 bases between the two ends. Germline V CDR1 and CDR2: GTSNPN, SVGIG (reference sequence). Filled out from reference TRBV30 and TRBJ2-2, the complete variable domain reads SQTIHQWPATLVQPVGSPLSLECTVEGTSNPNLYWYRQAAGRGLQLLFYSVGIGQISSEVPQNLSASRPQDRQFILSSKKLLLSDSGFYLCAWSSDRPTGELFFGEGSRLTVL.

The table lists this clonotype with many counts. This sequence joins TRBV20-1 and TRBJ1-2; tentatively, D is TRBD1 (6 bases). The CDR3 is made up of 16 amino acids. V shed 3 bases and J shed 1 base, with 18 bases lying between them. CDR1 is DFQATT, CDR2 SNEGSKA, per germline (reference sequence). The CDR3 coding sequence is TGCAGTGCTAGTTGGACAGCTCCCACCATTAACTATGGCTACACCTTC. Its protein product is CSASWTAPTINYGYTF.

The CDR3 DNA reads as TGTGCCAGCAGCTTATGGCTCGAGACAGATTTTTACAATGAGCAGTTCTTC. It translates to CASSLWLETDFYNEQFF. This chain links TRBV7-9 with TRBJ2-1; TRBD1 might be the D (5 bases). V lost 2 bases, J lost 4 bases, and 18 bases lay in between. From germline, CDR1 is SEHNR and CDR2 FQNEAQ (reference sequence). The CDR3 has 17 residues.

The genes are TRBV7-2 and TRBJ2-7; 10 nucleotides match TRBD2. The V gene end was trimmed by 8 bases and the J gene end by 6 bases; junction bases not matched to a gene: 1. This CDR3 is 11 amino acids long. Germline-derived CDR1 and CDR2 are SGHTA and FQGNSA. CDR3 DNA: TGTGCCAGCGGGACTAGCGTCGAGCAGTACTTC. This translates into CASGTSVEQYF. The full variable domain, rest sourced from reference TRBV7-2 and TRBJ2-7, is GAGVSQSPSNKVTEKGKDVELRCDPISGHTALYWYRQSLGQGLEFLIYFQGNSAPDKSGLPSDRFSAERTGGSVSTLTIQRTQQEDSAVYLCASGTSVEQYFGPGTRLTVT.

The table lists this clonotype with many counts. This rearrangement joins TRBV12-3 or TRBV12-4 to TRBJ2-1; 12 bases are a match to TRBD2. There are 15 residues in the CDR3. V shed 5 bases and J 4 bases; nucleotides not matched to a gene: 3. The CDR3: CASSPTSGGYNEQFF. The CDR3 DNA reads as TGTGCCAGCAGTCCGACTAGCGGGGGATACAATGAGCAGTTCTTC.

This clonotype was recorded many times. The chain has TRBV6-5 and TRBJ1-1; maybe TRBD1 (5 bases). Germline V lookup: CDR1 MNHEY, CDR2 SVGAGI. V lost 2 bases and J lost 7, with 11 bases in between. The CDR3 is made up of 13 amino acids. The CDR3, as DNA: TGTGCCAGCAGTTACGGCGGGGGAAATGAAGCTTTCTTT. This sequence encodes CASSYGGGNEAFF.

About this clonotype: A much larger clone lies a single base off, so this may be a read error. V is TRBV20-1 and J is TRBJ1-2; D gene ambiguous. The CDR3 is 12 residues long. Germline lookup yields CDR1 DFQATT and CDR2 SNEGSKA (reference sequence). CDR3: CSPRIGNYGYTF. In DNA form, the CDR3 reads TGCAGTCCTAGAATAGGGAACTATGGCTACACCTTC.

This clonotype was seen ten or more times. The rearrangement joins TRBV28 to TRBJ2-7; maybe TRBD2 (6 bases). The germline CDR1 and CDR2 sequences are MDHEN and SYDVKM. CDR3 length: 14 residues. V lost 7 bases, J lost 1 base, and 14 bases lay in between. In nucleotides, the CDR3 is TGTGCCAGCATTACTAGGCGGGGTTCCTACGAGCAGTACTTC. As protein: CASITRRGSYEQYF. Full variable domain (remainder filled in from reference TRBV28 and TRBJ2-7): DVKVTQSSRYLVKRTGEKVFLECVQDMDHENMFWYRQDPGLGLRLIYFSYDVKMKEKGDIPEGYSVSREKKERFSLILESASTNQTSMYLCASITRRGSYEQYFGPGTRLTVT.

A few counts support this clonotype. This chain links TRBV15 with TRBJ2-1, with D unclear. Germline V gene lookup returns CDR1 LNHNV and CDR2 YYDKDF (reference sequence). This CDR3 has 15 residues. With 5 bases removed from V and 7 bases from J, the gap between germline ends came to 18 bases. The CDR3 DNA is TGTGCCACCAGCTCACGGATGAATCTGAGGAATGAGCAGTTCTTC. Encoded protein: CATSSRMNLRNEQFF.

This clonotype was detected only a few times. The CDR3 here is CASSQAGQTSMVPLHF. The DNA for the CDR3 is TGCGCCAGCAGCCAAGCGGGACAGACGTCTATGGTACCCCTCCACTTT. The genes are TRBV4-1 and TRBJ1-6, with 7 nucleotides matching TRBD1. CDR3 size: 16 residues. Germline-derived CDR1 and CDR2 are MGHRA and YSYEKL. V lost 1 base to trimming and J lost 12 bases; unmatched junction nucleotides: 12.

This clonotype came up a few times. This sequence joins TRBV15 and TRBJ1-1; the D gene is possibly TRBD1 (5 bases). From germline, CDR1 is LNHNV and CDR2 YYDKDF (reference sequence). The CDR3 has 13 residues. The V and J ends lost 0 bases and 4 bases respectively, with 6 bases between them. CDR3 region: CATSRDQGTEAFF. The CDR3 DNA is TGTGCCACCAGCAGAGATCAGGGCACTGAAGCTTTCTTT.

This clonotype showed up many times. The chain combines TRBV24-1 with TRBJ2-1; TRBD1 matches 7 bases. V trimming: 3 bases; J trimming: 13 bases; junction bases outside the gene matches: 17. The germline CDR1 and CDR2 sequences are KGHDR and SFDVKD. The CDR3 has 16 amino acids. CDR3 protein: CATSDPTGRGSTDQFF. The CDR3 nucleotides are TGTGCCACCAGTGATCCGACAGGGCGAGGGAGCACTGACCAGTTCTTC.

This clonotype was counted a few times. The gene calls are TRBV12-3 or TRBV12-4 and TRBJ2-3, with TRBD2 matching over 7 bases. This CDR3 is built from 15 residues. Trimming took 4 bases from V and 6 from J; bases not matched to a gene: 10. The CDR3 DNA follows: TGTGCCAGCAGTTGGTGGGCGGGAGCATACGATACGCAGTATTTT. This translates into CASSWWAGAYDTQYF.

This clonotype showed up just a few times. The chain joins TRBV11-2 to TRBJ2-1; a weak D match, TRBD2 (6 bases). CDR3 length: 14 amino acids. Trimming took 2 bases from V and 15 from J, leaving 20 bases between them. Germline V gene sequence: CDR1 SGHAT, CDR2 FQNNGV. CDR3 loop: CASSLLLASEIPFF. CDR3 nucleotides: TGTGCCAGCAGCTTACTTCTGGCTAGCGAGATCCCGTTCTTC.

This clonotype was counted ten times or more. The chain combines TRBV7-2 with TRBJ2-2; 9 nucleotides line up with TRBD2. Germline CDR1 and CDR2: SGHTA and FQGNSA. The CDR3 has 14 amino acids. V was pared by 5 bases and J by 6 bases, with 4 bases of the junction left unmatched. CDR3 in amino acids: CASSVGTSPGELFF. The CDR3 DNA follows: TGTGCCAGCAGCGTCGGGACTAGCCCCGGGGAGCTGTTTTTT.

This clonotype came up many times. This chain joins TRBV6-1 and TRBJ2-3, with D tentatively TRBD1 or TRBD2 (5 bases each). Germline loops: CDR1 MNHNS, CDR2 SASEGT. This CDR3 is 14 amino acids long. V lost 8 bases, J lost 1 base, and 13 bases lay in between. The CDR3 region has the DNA TGTGCCAGCTACCGGGGCTGGGGCACAGATACGCAGTATTTT. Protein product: CASYRGWGTDTQYF.

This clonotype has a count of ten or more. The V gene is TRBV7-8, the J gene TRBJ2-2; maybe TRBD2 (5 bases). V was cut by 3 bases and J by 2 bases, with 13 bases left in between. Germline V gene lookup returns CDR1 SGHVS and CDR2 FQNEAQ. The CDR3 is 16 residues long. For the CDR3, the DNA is TGTGCCAGCAGCTTTATAGAGGGAGCCAACACCGGGGAGCTGTTTTTT. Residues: CASSFIEGANTGELFF.

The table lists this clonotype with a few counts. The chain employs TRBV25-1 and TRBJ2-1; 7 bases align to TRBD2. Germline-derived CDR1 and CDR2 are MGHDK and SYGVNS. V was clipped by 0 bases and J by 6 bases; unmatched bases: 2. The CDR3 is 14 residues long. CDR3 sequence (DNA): TGTGCCAGCAGTGAATATGGGGGGGGCAATGAGCAGTTCTTC. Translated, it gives CASSEYGGGNEQFF.

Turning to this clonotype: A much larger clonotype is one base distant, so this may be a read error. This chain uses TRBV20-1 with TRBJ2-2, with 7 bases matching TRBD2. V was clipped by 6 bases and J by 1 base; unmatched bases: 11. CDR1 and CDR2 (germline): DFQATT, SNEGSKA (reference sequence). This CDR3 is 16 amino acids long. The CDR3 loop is CSANGLEGLNTGELFF. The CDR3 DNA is TGCAGTGCGAACGGACTAGAGGGGTTGAACACCGGGGAGCTGTTTTTT.

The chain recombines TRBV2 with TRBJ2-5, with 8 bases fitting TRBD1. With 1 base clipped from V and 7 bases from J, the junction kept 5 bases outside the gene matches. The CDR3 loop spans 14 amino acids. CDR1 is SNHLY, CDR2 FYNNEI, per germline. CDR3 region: CASSEGTGHGTQYF. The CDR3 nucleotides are TGTGCCAGCAGTGAAGGGACAGGGCACGGGACCCAGTACTTC. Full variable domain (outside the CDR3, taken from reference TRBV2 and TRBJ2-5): EPEVTQTPSHQVTQMGQEVILRCVPISNHLYFYWYRQILGQKVEFLVSFYNNEISEKSEIFDDQFSVERPDGSNFTLKIRSTKLEDSAMYFCASSEGTGHGTQYFGPGTRLLVL.